Here is one T cell receptor beta chain with its context. Plating combined approximately 200,000 CFSE-labeled responder cells with approximately 200,000 irradiated, violet-dye-labeled stimulator cells. The sample is drawn from a study of graft-versus-host responses after intestinal transplantation. Overall study: The study gave all recipients anti-thymocyte globulin induction, then tacrolimus and steroids for roughly 3 years.

Libraries were prepared by immunoSEQ multiplex PCR; TCRdb keeps only in-frame clonotypes and omits some of them. The table has 7,000 to 8,000 clones, about 30% seen once. The length of the CDR3 is 15 residues. Trimming took 5 bases from V and 3 from J; bases not matched to a gene: 8. Germline lookup yields CDR1 MDHEN and CDR2 SYDVKM. Regarding the study as a whole: The marrow of recipients harbored GvH clones, and ileum or blood showed some of them first.

V and J are TRBV28 and TRBJ2-7, with 9 bases aligning to TRBD1. The specimen was alloreactive CD4+ T cells from a mixed lymphocyte reaction culture, collected before transplantation. Subset meaning: CFSE-low proliferating T cells sorted from roughly 6-day pre-transplant mixed lymphocyte reaction (GvH or HvG direction). This clonotype originated in a human patient who was an organ donor for intestinal transplantation. CDR3 region: CASSQDRGGNYEQYF. In DNA, the CDR3 is TGTGCCAGCAGTCAAGACAGGGGGGGAAACTACGAGCAGTACTTC.